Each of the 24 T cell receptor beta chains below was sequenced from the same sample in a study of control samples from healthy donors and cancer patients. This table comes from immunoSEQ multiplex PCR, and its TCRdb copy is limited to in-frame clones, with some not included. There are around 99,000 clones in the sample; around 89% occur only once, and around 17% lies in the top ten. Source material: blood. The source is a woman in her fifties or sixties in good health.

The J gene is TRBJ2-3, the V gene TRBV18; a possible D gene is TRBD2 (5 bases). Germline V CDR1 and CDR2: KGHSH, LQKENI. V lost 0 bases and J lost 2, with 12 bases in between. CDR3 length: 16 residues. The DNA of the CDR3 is TGTGCCAGCTCACCACCGACGACTACTTTCACAGATACGCAGTATTTT. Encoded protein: CASSPPTTTFTDTQYF.

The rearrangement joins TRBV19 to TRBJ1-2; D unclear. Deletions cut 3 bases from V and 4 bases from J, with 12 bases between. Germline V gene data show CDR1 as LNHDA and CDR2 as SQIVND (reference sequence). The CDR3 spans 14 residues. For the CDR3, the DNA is TGTGCCAGTAGTATTGCTTACGCCGCCTATGGCTACACCTTC. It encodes CASSIAYAAYGYTF.

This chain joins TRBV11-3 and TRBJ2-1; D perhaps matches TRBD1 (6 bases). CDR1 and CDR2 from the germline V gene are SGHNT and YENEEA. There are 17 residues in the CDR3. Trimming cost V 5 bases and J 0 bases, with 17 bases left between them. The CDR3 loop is CASSGYREGDSYNEQFF. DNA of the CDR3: TGTGCCAGCAGCGGATACAGGGAAGGGGACTCCTACAATGAGCAGTTCTTC.

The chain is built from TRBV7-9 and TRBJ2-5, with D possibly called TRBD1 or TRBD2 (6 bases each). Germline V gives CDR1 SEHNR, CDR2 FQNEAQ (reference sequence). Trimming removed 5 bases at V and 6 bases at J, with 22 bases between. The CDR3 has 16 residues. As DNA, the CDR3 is TGTGCCAGCAGCCCCGCGGGTTCGAGGGGGGCGAAGACCCAGTACTTC. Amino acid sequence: CASSPAGSRGAKTQYF.

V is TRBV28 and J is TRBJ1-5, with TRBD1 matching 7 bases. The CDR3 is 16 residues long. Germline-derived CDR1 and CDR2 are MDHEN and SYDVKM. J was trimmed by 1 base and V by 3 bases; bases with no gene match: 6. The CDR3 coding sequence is TGTGCCAGCAGTTTGCAGCCAGGGGGGAGCAATCAGCCCCAGCATTTT. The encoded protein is CASSLQPGGSNQPQHF.

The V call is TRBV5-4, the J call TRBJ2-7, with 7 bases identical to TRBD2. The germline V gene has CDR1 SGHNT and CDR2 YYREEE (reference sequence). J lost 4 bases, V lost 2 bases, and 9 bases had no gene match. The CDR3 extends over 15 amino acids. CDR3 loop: CASSFEHDSGYEQYF. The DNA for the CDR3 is TGTGCCAGCAGCTTTGAACACGATAGCGGGTACGAGCAGTACTTC.

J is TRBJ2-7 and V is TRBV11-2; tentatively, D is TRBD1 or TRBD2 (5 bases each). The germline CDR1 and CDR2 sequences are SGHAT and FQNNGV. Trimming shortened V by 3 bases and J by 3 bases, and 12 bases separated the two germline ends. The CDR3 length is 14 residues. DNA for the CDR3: TGTGCCAGCAGCTTTGACAGAGGGGACTACGAGCAGTACGTC. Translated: CASSFDRGDYEQYV.

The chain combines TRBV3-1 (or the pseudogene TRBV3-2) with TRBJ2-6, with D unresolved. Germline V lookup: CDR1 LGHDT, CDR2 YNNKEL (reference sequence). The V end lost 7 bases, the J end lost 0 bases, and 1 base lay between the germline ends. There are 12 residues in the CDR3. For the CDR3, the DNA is TGTGCCAGCAACTCTGGGGCCAACGTCCTGACTTTC. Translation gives CASNSGANVLTF.

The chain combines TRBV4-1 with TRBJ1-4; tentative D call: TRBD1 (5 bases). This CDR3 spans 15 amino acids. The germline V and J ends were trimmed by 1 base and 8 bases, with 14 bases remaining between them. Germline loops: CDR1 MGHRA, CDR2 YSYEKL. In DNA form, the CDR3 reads TGCGCCAGCAGCCAAGCTTGGGGGGTCGAAGAAAAACTGTTTTTT. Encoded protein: CASSQAWGVEEKLFF.

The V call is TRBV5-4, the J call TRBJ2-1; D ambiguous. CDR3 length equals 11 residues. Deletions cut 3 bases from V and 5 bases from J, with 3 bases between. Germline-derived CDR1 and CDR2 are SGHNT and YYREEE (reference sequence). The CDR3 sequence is CASSSNNEQFF. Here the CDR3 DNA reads TGTGCCAGCAGCTCGAACAATGAGCAGTTCTTC.

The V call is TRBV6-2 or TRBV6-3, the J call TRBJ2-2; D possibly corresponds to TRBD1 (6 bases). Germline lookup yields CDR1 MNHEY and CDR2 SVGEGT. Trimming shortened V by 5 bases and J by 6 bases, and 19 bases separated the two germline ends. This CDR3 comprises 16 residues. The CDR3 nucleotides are TGTGCCAGCAGTCACGAACCGGGACATTCGGCCGGGGAGCTGTTTTTT. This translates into CASSHEPGHSAGELFF.

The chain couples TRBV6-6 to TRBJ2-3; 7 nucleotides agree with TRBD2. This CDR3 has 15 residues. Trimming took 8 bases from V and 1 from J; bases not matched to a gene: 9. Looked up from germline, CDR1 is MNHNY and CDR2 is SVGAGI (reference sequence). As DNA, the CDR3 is TGTGCCAGCGTACGATTTGCGGGGGGCACAGATACGCAGTATTTT. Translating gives CASVRFAGGTDTQYF.

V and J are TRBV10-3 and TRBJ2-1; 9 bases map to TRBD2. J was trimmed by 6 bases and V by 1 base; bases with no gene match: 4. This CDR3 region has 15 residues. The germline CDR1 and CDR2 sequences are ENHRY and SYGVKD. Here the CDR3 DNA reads TGTGCCATCAGTGAGTTGACTAGCGGCCTCAATGAGCAGTTCTTC. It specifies CAISELTSGLNEQFF.

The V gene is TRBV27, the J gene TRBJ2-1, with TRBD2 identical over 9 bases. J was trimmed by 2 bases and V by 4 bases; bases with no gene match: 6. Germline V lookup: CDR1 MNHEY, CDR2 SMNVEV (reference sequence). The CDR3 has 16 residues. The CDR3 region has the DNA TGTGCCAGCAGTTCCTTTAGCGGGAGTGCCTACAATGAGCAGTTCTTC. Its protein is CASSSFSGSAYNEQFF.

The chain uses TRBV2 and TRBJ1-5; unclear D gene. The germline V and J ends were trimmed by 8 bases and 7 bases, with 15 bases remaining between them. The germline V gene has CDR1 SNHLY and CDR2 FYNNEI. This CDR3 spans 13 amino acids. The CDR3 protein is CASQERIRQPQHF. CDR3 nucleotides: TGTGCCAGCCAGGAGAGGATCAGACAGCCCCAGCATTTT.

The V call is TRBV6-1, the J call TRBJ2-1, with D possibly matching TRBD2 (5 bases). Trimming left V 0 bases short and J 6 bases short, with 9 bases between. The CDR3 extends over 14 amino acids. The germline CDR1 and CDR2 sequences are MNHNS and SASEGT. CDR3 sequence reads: CASSEAPGINEQFF. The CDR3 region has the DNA TGTGCCAGCAGTGAAGCGCCGGGGATCAATGAGCAGTTCTTC.

The CDR3 DNA follows: TGCAGCGTTGTTCGACTGTACGAGCAGTACTTC. It specifies CSVVRLYEQYF. V usage is TRBV29-1 and J usage is TRBJ2-7; D gene unclear. Germline values: CDR1 SQVTM, CDR2 ANQGSEA. The CDR3 covers 11 residues. Trimming removed 4 bases from V and 4 bases from J, with 8 bases in between.

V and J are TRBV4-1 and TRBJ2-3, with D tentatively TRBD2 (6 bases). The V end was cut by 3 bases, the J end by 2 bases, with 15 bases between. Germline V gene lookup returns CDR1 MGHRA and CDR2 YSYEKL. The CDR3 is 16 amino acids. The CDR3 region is CASSHTLAINTDTQYF. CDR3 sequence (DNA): TGCGCCAGCAGCCATACCCTAGCGATAAACACAGATACGCAGTATTTT.

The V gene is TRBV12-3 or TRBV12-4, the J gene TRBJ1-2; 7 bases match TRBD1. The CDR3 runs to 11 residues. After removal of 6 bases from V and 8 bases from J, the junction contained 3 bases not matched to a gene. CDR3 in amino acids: CASRRQGGYTF. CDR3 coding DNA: TGTGCCAGCAGGAGACAGGGAGGCTACACCTTC.

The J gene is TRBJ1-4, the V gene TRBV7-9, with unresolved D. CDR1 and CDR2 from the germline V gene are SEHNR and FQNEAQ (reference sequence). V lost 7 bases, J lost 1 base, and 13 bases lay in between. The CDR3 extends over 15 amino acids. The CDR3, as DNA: TGTGCCAGCACCCCGTCACAGCAAACTAATGAAAAACTGTTTTTT. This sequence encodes CASTPSQQTNEKLFF.

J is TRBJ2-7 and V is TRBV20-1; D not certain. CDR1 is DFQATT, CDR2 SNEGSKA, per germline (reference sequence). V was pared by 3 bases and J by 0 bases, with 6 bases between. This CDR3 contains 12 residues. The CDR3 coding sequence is TGCAGTGCTAGTGGCAGCTCCTACGAGCAGTACGTC. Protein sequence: CSASGSSYEQYV.

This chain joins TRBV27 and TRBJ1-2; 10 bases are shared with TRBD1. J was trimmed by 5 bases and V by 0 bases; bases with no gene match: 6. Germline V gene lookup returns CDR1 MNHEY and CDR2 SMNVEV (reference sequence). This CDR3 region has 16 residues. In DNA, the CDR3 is TGTGCCAGCAGTTTATCTGGGGACAGGGGTGTTTATGGCTACACCTTC. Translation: CASSLSGDRGVYGYTF.

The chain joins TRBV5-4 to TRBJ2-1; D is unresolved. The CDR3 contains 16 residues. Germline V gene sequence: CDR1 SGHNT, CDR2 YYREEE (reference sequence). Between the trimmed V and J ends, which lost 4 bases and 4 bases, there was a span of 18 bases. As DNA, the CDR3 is TGTGCCAGCAGCGTAAGCCCCGGGCGCCTATACAATGAGCAGTTCTTC. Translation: CASSVSPGRLYNEQFF.

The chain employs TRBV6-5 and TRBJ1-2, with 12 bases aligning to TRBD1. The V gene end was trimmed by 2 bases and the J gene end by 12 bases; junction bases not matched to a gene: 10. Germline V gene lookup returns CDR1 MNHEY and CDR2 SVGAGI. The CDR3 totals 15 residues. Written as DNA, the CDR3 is TGTGCCAGCAGTTACGATGCGGTCAGGGACAGGGGGCACACCTTC. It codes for CASSYDAVRDRGHTF.